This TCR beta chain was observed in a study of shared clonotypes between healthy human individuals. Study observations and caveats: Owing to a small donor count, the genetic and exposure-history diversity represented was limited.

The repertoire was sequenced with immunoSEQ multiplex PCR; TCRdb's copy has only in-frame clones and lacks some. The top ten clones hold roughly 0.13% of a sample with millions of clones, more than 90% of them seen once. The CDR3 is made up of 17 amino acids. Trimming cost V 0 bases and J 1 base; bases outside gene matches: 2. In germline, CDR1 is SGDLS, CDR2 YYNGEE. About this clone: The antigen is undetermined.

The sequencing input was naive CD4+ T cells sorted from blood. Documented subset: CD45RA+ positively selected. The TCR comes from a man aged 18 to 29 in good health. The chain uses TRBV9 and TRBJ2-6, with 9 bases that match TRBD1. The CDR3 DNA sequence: TGTGCCAGCAGCGTAGGACAGGGGGAGTCTGGGGCCAACGTCCTGACTTTC. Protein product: CASSVGQGESGANVLTF.